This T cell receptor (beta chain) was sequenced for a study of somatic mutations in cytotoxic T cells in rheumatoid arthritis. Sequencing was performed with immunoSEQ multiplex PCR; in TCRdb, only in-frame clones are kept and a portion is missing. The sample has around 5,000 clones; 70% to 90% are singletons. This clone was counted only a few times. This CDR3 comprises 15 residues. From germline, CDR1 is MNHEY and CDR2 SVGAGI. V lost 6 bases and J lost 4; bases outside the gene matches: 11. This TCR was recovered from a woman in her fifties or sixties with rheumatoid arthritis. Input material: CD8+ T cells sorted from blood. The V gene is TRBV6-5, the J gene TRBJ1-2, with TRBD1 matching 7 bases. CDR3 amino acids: CASSLQTGTIYGYTF. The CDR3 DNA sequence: TGTGCCAGCAGCCTTCAGACAGGGACCATCTATGGCTACACCTTC.